These 28 T cell receptor beta chains share one sample of origin, sequenced in a study of cytomegalovirus exposure and HLA in healthy donors. The method was immunoSEQ multiplex PCR; TCRdb's version includes in-frame clones alone and lacks a portion of them. The data hold 120,000 to 150,000 clones, with roughly 86% observed a single time. Sample: PBMCs. These receptors all come from a woman under 40 in good health and CMV-seronegative.

The chain joins TRBV6-5 to TRBJ2-3; TRBD2 matches 8 bases. Trimming removed 6 bases from V and 4 bases from J; junction bases left unmatched: 3. Germline values: CDR1 MNHEY, CDR2 SVGAGI. This CDR3 has 13 amino acids. The CDR3 DNA is TGTGCCAGCAGCCGGGGGGGGGCAGATACGCAGTATTTT. Its protein product is CASSRGGADTQYF.

This clone has a handful of counts. The genes are TRBV19 and TRBJ1-2; no reliable D call. The CDR3 consists of 12 residues. Germline CDR1 reads LNHDA; CDR2 reads SQIVND (reference sequence). V dropped 6 bases and J dropped 3 bases, with 8 bases sitting between them. CDR3 sequence (DNA): TGTGCCAGTAGGACCGGAGACTATGGCTACACCTTC. Translating it yields CASRTGDYGYTF.

In regard to this clone: Other DNA sequences in the same sample also yield this CDR3. The chain recombines TRBV6-5 with TRBJ1-1, with 7 bases fitting TRBD1. This CDR3 comprises 15 residues. CDR1 and CDR2 from the germline V gene are MNHEY and SVGAGI. The trim removed 2 bases at V and 1 base at J, leaving 4 bases unmatched. DNA for the CDR3: TGTGCCAGCAGTTACAGGGGGCTGGGGAACACTGAAGCTTTCTTT. It specifies CASSYRGLGNTEAFF.

J is TRBJ2-6 and V is TRBV6-1; tentatively, D is TRBD1 (6 bases). V was trimmed by 4 bases and J by 2 bases, leaving 9 bases between them. Germline CDR1 is MNHNS and CDR2 is SASEGT. CDR3 length: 15 residues. The CDR3 here is CASSVQGAGANVLTF. The CDR3 DNA is TGTGCCAGCAGTGTACAGGGTGCTGGGGCCAACGTCCTGACTTTC.

The chain uses TRBV6-5 and TRBJ1-4; 7 bases agree with TRBD1. Germline values: CDR1 MNHEY, CDR2 SVGAGI. The CDR3 covers 14 residues. V was clipped by 5 bases and J by 6 bases; unmatched bases: 6. CDR3 sequence: CASSPTGRDEKLFF. The CDR3, as DNA: TGTGCCAGCAGTCCGACAGGGCGGGATGAAAAACTGTTTTTT.

J is TRBJ2-3 and V is TRBV2, with D maybe TRBD2 (5 bases). V lost 2 bases to trimming and J lost 10 bases, with 13 bases between them. Germline CDR1 SNHLY, CDR2 FYNNEI. The CDR3 extends over 13 amino acids. In DNA form, the CDR3 reads TGTGCCAGCAGTGAAATACCCGGGATCTCGCAGTATTTT. It encodes CASSEIPGISQYF.

V and J are TRBV5-1 and TRBJ1-3; D is ambiguous. Germline V gene data show CDR1 as SGHRS and CDR2 as YFSETQ. CDR3 size: 16 residues. The V end was cut by 0 bases, the J end by 0 bases, with 10 bases between. CDR3 region: CASSLDPGYSGNTIYF. The CDR3 DNA follows: TGCGCCAGCAGCTTGGATCCAGGCTACTCTGGAAACACCATATATTTT.

The chain uses TRBV4-1 and TRBJ2-5; D is perhaps TRBD1 (6 bases). Trimming stripped 1 base from V and 1 base from J, with 7 bases between. This CDR3 spans 14 amino acids. Germline V gives CDR1 MGHRA, CDR2 YSYEKL. This CDR3 reads CASSQVRGQETQYF. The CDR3 coding sequence is TGCGCCAGCAGCCAAGTCAGGGGCCAAGAGACCCAGTACTTC.

The rearrangement joins TRBV5-5 to TRBJ2-2; D is possibly TRBD1 (6 bases). Trimming removed 0 bases at V and 5 bases at J, with 17 bases between. Germline CDR1 SGHKS, CDR2 YYEKEE (reference sequence). The CDR3 has 17 amino acids. CDR3 amino acids: CASSLAVVRGRTGELFF. In DNA, the CDR3 is TGTGCCAGCAGCTTGGCCGTCGTCAGGGGCAGGACCGGGGAGCTGTTTTTT.

The chain is built from TRBV7-6 and TRBJ2-3, with D uncertain. Germline-derived CDR1 and CDR2 are SGHVS and FNYEAQ. This CDR3 region has 15 residues. Trimming left V 5 bases short and J 0 bases short, with 12 bases between. The CDR3 DNA follows: TGTGCCAGCAGCGGGCGTTCGCCTAGCACAGATACGCAGTATTTT. Translation gives CASSGRSPSTDTQYF.

V gene TRBV2 combines with J gene TRBJ2-1; 8 bases align to TRBD2. From germline, CDR1 is SNHLY and CDR2 FYNNEI. The CDR3 totals 18 residues. J was trimmed by 6 bases and V by 4 bases; bases with no gene match: 17. The CDR3 is CASSALRGAGGSSNEQFF. The CDR3 DNA follows: TGTGCCAGCAGTGCGCTACGGGGTGCGGGGGGCAGTAGCAATGAGCAGTTCTTC.

The chain combines TRBV4-2 with TRBJ1-3, with 10 bases fitting TRBD1. Germline-derived CDR1 and CDR2 are LGHNA and YNFKEQ. This CDR3 is 17 amino acids long. The junction had 5 bases not matched to a gene; V was cut back by 1 base and J by 2 bases. The CDR3 protein is CASSQGSGTGAGNTIYF. The CDR3 nucleotides read TGTGCCAGCAGCCAAGGGTCCGGGACAGGGGCTGGAAACACCATATATTTT.

The chain carries TRBV4-2 and TRBJ2-5, with D maybe TRBD1 (6 bases). The CDR3 spans 16 residues. V was trimmed by 0 bases and J by 1 base, leaving 12 bases between them. The germline CDR1 and CDR2 sequences are LGHNA and YNFKEQ. The CDR3 here is CASSQDIQGVQETQYF. CDR3 sequence (DNA): TGTGCCAGCAGCCAAGACATACAGGGAGTCCAAGAGACCCAGTACTTC.

The chain carries TRBV7-2 and TRBJ2-5; 12 bases are a match to TRBD2. V lost 1 base to trimming and J lost 4 bases; unmatched junction nucleotides: 10. Germline V gives CDR1 SGHTA, CDR2 FQGNSA. There are 18 residues in the CDR3. CDR3 DNA: TGTGCCAGCAGCTTAGGATTGACTAGCGGGGGCCCAGTAGAGACCCAGTACTTC. Protein: CASSLGLTSGGPVETQYF.

The J gene is TRBJ2-5, the V gene TRBV4-2, with TRBD2 matching over 12 bases. Germline assignment: CDR1 LGHNA and CDR2 YNFKEQ. The V segment lost 0 bases and the J segment 2 bases; nucleotides outside the gene matches: 7. The CDR3 has 18 amino acids. This CDR3 reads CASSQELAGGPEQETQYF. The CDR3 nucleotides read TGTGCCAGCAGCCAAGAGCTAGCGGGGGGGCCGGAGCAAGAGACCCAGTACTTC.

As regards this clone: The sample holds other DNA sequences that translate to the same CDR3. The rearrangement links TRBV7-9 to TRBJ2-7, with D possibly being TRBD2 (6 bases). The CDR3 has 12 amino acids. Germline V gives CDR1 SEHNR, CDR2 FQNEAQ (reference sequence). The V end was cut by 5 bases, the J end by 6 bases, with 11 bases between. As DNA, the CDR3 is TGTGCCAGCAGCCCAGGAGGGGTCGAGCAGTACTTC. Protein sequence: CASSPGGVEQYF.

In this sample, this clone turned up once. The chain carries TRBV27 and TRBJ2-1; 10 bases are a match to TRBD2. The V segment lost 2 bases and the J segment 7 bases; nucleotides outside the gene matches: 2. Germline loops: CDR1 MNHEY, CDR2 SMNVEV (reference sequence). The CDR3 loop spans 14 amino acids. CDR3 residues: CASSLRTSGNEQFF. The CDR3 DNA reads as TGTGCCAGCAGTTTAAGGACTAGCGGAAATGAGCAGTTCTTC.

The chain uses TRBV11-2 and TRBJ2-5, with D maybe TRBD1 (6 bases). Trimming stripped 5 bases from V and 1 base from J, with 17 bases between. The CDR3 is 16 amino acids. Germline CDR1 SGHAT, CDR2 FQNNGV. The DNA for the CDR3 is TGTGCCAGCAGCCCCAAACAGGGAAAGGGCCAAGAGACCCAGTACTTC. The encoded protein is CASSPKQGKGQETQYF.

The gene calls are TRBV10-3 and TRBJ1-2; D gene unclear. Germline lookup yields CDR1 ENHRY and CDR2 SYGVKD. The CDR3 length is 13 residues. The V end lost 8 bases, the J end lost 4 bases, and 14 bases lay between the germline ends. The CDR3 spells CAIGRSDLYGYTF. The CDR3 nucleotides read TGTGCCATCGGGAGGTCCGACCTCTATGGCTACACCTTC.

The chain joins TRBV7-2 to TRBJ1-5; a possible D gene is TRBD1 (5 bases). CDR1 SGHTA and CDR2 FQGNSA come from the germline V gene. The V gene lost 5 bases and the J gene lost 0 bases, with 8 bases spanning the gap. This CDR3 region has 14 residues. This CDR3 reads CASSPTASNQPQHF. The CDR3 DNA reads as TGTGCCAGCAGCCCGACAGCTAGCAATCAGCCCCAGCATTTT.

This chain connects TRBV2 to TRBJ2-2; maybe TRBD1 (5 bases). CDR3 length: 15 residues. V lost 4 bases to trimming and J lost 1 base, with 10 bases between them. Germline CDR1 reads SNHLY; CDR2 reads FYNNEI. CDR3 amino acids: CASSGPGRNTGELFF. CDR3 DNA sequence: TGTGCCAGCAGTGGGCCAGGGCGGAACACCGGGGAGCTGTTTTTT.

This clone was observed once. The V and J genes are TRBV27 and TRBJ1-2; the D is unclear. CDR1 MNHEY and CDR2 SMNVEV come from the germline V gene (reference sequence). V lost 8 bases, J lost 4 bases, and 17 bases lay in between. CDR3 length: 14 amino acids. The CDR3 loop is CASSPGFAVYGYTF. CDR3 nucleotides: TGTGCCAGCTCCCCGGGTTTCGCGGTCTATGGCTACACCTTC.

The V and J genes are TRBV5-1 and TRBJ2-1; D may be TRBD1 (6 bases). The germline V gene has CDR1 SGHRS and CDR2 YFSETQ. V lost 0 bases and J lost 5, with 9 bases in between. The CDR3 spans 14 residues. The CDR3, as DNA: TGCGCCAGCAGCTTGGTCAGGGGCGACAATGAGCAGTTCTTC. It encodes CASSLVRGDNEQFF.

V gene TRBV19 combines with J gene TRBJ2-7, with D maybe TRBD1 (6 bases). The CDR3 covers 18 residues. The V and J ends lost 5 bases and 3 bases respectively, with 26 bases between them. Germline V gene lookup returns CDR1 LNHDA and CDR2 SQIVND (reference sequence). For the CDR3, the DNA is TGTGCCAGTAGTGGGTGGAGTGGGACATCCAAGGGAAGCTACGAGCAGTACTTC. Translation gives CASSGWSGTSKGSYEQYF.

The rearrangement links TRBV5-1 to TRBJ2-1, with a tentative D call TRBD1 (5 bases). V lost 0 bases, J lost 4 bases, and 11 bases lay in between. This CDR3 contains 15 residues. Germline V gene sequence: CDR1 SGHRS, CDR2 YFSETQ. Here the CDR3 DNA reads TGCGCCAGCAGCTTGGCAGGGCCAATTTACAATGAGCAGTTCTTC. Amino acids: CASSLAGPIYNEQFF.

This clone was detected a few times. The V call is TRBV7-6, the J call TRBJ2-7; 11 bases match TRBD1. This CDR3 has 16 residues. The germline V gene has CDR1 SGHVS and CDR2 FNYEAQ. V lost 1 base to trimming and J lost 4 bases; unmatched junction nucleotides: 6. CDR3 bases: TGTGCCAGCAGCTTAGTTCAGGGACAGGGGGAGTACGAGCAGTACTTC. Translation: CASSLVQGQGEYEQYF.

The V call is TRBV27, the J call TRBJ2-1, with D unclear. The CDR3 is 14 residues long. The V end was cut by 4 bases, the J end by 7 bases, with 14 bases between. Germline assignment: CDR1 MNHEY and CDR2 SMNVEV (reference sequence). CDR3 sequence: CASSYLKPPNEQFF. The CDR3 nucleotides read TGTGCCAGCAGTTACCTAAAACCCCCGAATGAGCAGTTCTTC.

The chain joins TRBV6-5 to TRBJ1-2, with D uncertain. Germline CDR1 reads MNHEY; CDR2 reads SVGAGI. The CDR3 is 14 amino acids. With 6 bases removed from V and 3 bases from J, the gap between germline ends came to 14 bases. The CDR3 region is CASSPTVQDYGYTF. In DNA, the CDR3 is TGTGCCAGCAGCCCGACCGTCCAGGACTATGGCTACACCTTC.